Listed here is a single TCR beta chain. Cryopreserved PBMCs were CD4-enriched, then split into naive and memory cells. These data are taken from a study of CD4 T cells in relation to SARS-CoV-2 and coronaviruses. In germline, CDR1 is SQVTM, CDR2 ANQGSEA. With 0 bases removed from V and 4 bases from J, the gap between germline ends came to 18 bases. The CDR3 spans 16 residues. Profiled with immunoSEQ multiplex PCR; TCRdb holds only in-frame clones, not every one. Here the sample spans about 54,000 clones, 92% being singletons. This clonotype was sampled from an adult with COVID-19. The source material was naive CD4+ T cells from PBMCs. Subset given: naive CD4+ T cells isolated by negative enrichment. The chain has TRBV29-1 and TRBJ1-2, with D possibly TRBD1 on 6 matching bases. CDR3 in amino acids: CSVEDRGTPLAYGYTF. The CDR3 DNA is TGCAGCGTTGAAGATCGAGGGACACCACTCGCCTATGGCTACACCTTC. The variable domain in full, with the rest retrieved from reference TRBV29-1 and TRBJ1-2, is SAVISQKPSRDICQRGTSLTIQCQVDSQVTMMFWYRQQPGQSLTLIATANQGSEATYESGFVIDKFPISRPNLTFSTLTVSNMSPEDSSIYLCSVEDRGTPLAYGYTFGSGTRLTVV.